The 2 T cell receptor beta chains below were found in one sample sequenced in a study of T-cell reconstitution after alpha-beta-depleted transplantation in children. Preparation of the TCRbeta library used unique molecular identifiers. TCRdb recomputed calls from the PCR reads with MiXCR, one row per CDR3 protein. The sample shows about a million distinct CDR3 sequences, 25% to 30% of them seen only once. The source material was PBMCs, mostly from graft donor cells, sampled 360 days after TCRalphabeta/CD19-depleted stem cell transplant. Receptors originate from a boy younger than two who had a stem cell transplant for SCID, so the T cells may come from the graft donor.

V is TRBV12-3 or TRBV12-4 and J is TRBJ2-2, with D perhaps TRBD1 (6 bases). This CDR3 contains 14 residues. Trimming took off 7 bases at V and 6 bases at J, with 15 bases between the two ends. The CDR3 loop reads CASIHFGGPGELFF. The CDR3 DNA is TGTGCCAGCATCCACTTTGGGGGCCCCGGGGAGCTGTTTTTT.

This clonotype was picked up a small number of times. CDR3 DNA: TGCAGTGCTAGAGTCCTCCTAGCGGGGGGTTCCTACGAGCAGTACTTC. Protein sequence: CSARVLLAGGSYEQYF. The V call is TRBV20-1, the J call TRBJ2-7; 11 bases map to TRBD2. Germline CDR1 DFQATT, CDR2 SNEGSKA (reference sequence). This CDR3 region has 16 residues. The V and J ends lost 1 base and 1 base, in that order; junction bases with no gene match: 6.